What follows are 13 T cell receptor beta chains derived from one specimen sequenced in a study of early T cells in non-severe SARS-CoV-2 infection. A single record per CDR3 protein comes from TCRdb applying MiXCR to the 5' RACE reads. This table has about 48,000 distinct CDR3 sequences, around 9.1% appearing once. Sequencing used whole blood. The receptor set was obtained from an adult who was a healthcare worker with PCR-confirmed SARS-CoV-2 infection or an uninfected control (not recorded which).

Many counts were recorded for this clonotype. This chain links TRBV28 with TRBJ2-1; no definite D call. The germline V gene has CDR1 MDHEN and CDR2 SYDVKM. The CDR3 spans 12 residues. V was clipped by 6 bases and J by 7 bases, with 10 bases between them. CDR3 amino acids: CASSLVQNEQFF. In nucleotides, the CDR3 is TGTGCCAGCAGCCTCGTCCAAAATGAGCAGTTCTTC.

This clonotype occurred many times. The CDR3 is CASSPQTRTSGHYNEQFF. The CDR3 DNA is TGTGCCAGCAGTCCGCAAACTCGGACTAGCGGCCACTACAATGAGCAGTTCTTC. The J gene is TRBJ2-1, the V gene TRBV6-2 or TRBV6-3; 10 positions agree with TRBD2. Germline trimming cut 5 bases from V and 3 bases from J; bases unmatched to any gene: 13. There are 18 residues in the CDR3. CDR1 MNHEY and CDR2 SVGEGT come from the germline V gene.

Concerning this clonotype: This may be a read error, as it is one base from a much larger clone. The chain is built from TRBV5-1 and TRBJ1-3; D remains ambiguous. Looked up from germline, CDR1 is SGHRS and CDR2 is YFSETQ. The CDR3 is 16 residues long. Trimming cost V 6 bases and J 0 bases, with 16 bases left between them. The CDR3 protein is CASNPGPRSSGNTIYF. CDR3 bases: TGCGCCAGCAACCCCGGCCCTAGGAGCTCTGGAAACACCATATATTTT. The whole variable domain, filled in from reference TRBV5-1 and TRBJ1-3, reads KAGVTQTPRYLIKTRGQQVTLSCSPISGHRSVSWYQQTPGQGLQFLFEYFSETQRNKGNFPGRFSGRQFSNSRSEMNVSTLELGDSALYLCASNPGPRSSGNTIYFGEGSWLTVV.

This clonotype was recorded many times. The chain combines TRBV27 with TRBJ2-1; D may be TRBD1 or TRBD2 (6 bases each). V was shortened by 6 bases and J by 5 bases, with 29 bases between the two germline ends. Germline CDR1 is MNHEY and CDR2 is SMNVEV (reference sequence). The CDR3 runs to 19 residues. The CDR3 DNA reads as TGTGCCAGCAGCCGGGGGAGGCAAACAGGGACCTCAGGACACAATGAGCAGTTCTTC. Amino acid sequence: CASSRGRQTGTSGHNEQFF.

The V call is TRBV6-2 or TRBV6-3, the J call TRBJ2-1; tentatively, D is TRBD2 (6 bases). From germline, CDR1 is MNHEY and CDR2 SVGEGT. The CDR3 is 15 amino acids. V dropped 6 bases and J dropped 2 bases, with 14 bases sitting between them. CDR3 region: CASRLRGGAYNEQFF. In DNA form, the CDR3 reads TGTGCCAGCAGGCTGAGGGGAGGAGCCTACAATGAGCAGTTCTTC.

This clonotype was detected many times. The chain employs TRBV18 and TRBJ2-1; a possible D gene is TRBD2 (5 bases). The CDR3 is made up of 14 amino acids. Germline V gene sequence: CDR1 KGHSH, CDR2 LQKENI. The V and J ends lost 3 bases and 5 bases respectively, with 11 bases between them. DNA of the CDR3: TGTGCCAGCTCACCCCTAACTAGGAACAATGAGCAGTTCTTC. The encoded protein is CASSPLTRNNEQFF.

This clonotype was seen a handful of times. This chain connects TRBV2 to TRBJ1-5; 10 positions match TRBD1. V gave up 4 bases and J gave up 7 bases; unmatched junction bases: 7. CDR1 SNHLY and CDR2 FYNNEI come from the germline V gene. The CDR3 runs to 15 residues. The CDR3 protein is CASSGRDRGGQPQHF. Written as DNA, the CDR3 is TGTGCCAGCAGTGGCCGGGACAGGGGCGGGCAGCCCCAGCATTTT. The full variable domain, rest sourced from reference TRBV2 and TRBJ1-5, is EPEVTQTPSHQVTQMGQEVILRCVPISNHLYFYWYRQILGQKVEFLVSFYNNEISEKSEIFDDQFSVERPDGSNFTLKIRSTKLEDSAMYFCASSGRDRGGQPQHFGDGTRLSIL.

There are many counts of this clonotype. The V gene is TRBV29-1, the J gene TRBJ2-1, with no clear D. Germline CDR1 is SQVTM and CDR2 is ANQGSEA. The CDR3 loop spans 11 amino acids. The ends were cut back, 7 bases at V and 6 bases at J, with 10 bases in the middle. CDR3: CSGQIINEQFF. The CDR3 DNA reads TGCAGCGGGCAAATTATCAATGAGCAGTTCTTC.

There are many counts of this clonotype. The chain links TRBV25-1 to TRBJ2-2; D is undetermined. This CDR3 has 10 amino acids. From germline, CDR1 is MGHDK and CDR2 SYGVNS. The V gene lost 9 bases and the J gene lost 8 bases, with 7 bases spanning the gap. Here the CDR3 DNA reads TGTGCCAGTAAAGCAGGGGAGCTGTTTTTT. It translates to CASKAGELFF. The complete variable domain, with remaining parts taken from reference TRBV25-1 and TRBJ2-2, reads EADIYQTPRYLVIGTGKKITLECSQTMGHDKMYWYQQDPGMELHLIHYSYGVNSTEKGDLSSESTVSRIRTEHFPLTLESARPSHTSQYLCASKAGELFFGEGSRLTVL.

This clonotype has ten or more counts. This rearrangement joins TRBV6-5 to TRBJ2-1; D might be TRBD1 or TRBD2, each matching 6 bases. V was cut by 5 bases and J by 10 bases, with 15 bases left in between. CDR1 is MNHEY and CDR2 is SVGAGI in the germline V gene. The CDR3 contains 13 residues. The CDR3 region is CASSPGAYGEQFF. CDR3 nucleotide sequence: TGTGCCAGCAGTCCGGGGGCCTATGGGGAGCAGTTCTTC.

The chain combines TRBV20-1 with TRBJ2-3; 9 nucleotides align to TRBD1. V trimming: 2 bases; J trimming: 0 bases; junction bases outside the gene matches: 6. Per germline, CDR1 DFQATT and CDR2 SNEGSKA (reference sequence). This CDR3 region has 16 residues. The CDR3 spells CSARPGTGLSTDTQYF. CDR3 bases: TGCAGTGCTAGACCAGGGACAGGGTTGAGCACAGATACGCAGTATTTT.

This clonotype was detected ten times or more. This chain connects TRBV4-1 to TRBJ2-1, with D maybe TRBD1 (5 bases). The germline CDR1 and CDR2 sequences are MGHRA and YSYEKL. This CDR3 is 12 amino acids long. Trimming pared 5 bases from V and 7 bases from J, leaving 9 bases between. Here the CDR3 DNA reads TGCGCCAGCAGCGCCAGGGTAAATGAGCAGTTCTTC. Translation gives CASSARVNEQFF.

In its sample, this clonotype was seen many times. The genes are TRBV4-1 and TRBJ2-7, with D unclear. Trimming stripped 4 bases from V and 4 bases from J, with 14 bases between. Germline CDR1 and CDR2: MGHRA and YSYEKL. The CDR3 spans 14 residues. This CDR3 reads CASSPAPSQYEQYF. CDR3 sequence (DNA): TGCGCCAGCAGCCCGGCCCCGTCCCAATACGAGCAGTACTTC.